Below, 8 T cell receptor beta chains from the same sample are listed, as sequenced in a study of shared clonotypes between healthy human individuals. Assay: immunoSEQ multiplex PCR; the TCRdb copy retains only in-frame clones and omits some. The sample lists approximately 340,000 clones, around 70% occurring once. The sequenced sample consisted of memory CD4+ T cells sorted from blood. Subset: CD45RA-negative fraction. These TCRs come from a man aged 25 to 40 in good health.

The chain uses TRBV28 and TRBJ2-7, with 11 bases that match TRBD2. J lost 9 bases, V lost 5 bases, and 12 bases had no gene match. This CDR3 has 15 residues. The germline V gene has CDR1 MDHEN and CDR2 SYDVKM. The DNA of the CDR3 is TGTGCCAGCAGTGCCTTAGCGGGAGGGCGGACGGCGCAGTACTTC. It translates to CASSALAGGRTAQYF.

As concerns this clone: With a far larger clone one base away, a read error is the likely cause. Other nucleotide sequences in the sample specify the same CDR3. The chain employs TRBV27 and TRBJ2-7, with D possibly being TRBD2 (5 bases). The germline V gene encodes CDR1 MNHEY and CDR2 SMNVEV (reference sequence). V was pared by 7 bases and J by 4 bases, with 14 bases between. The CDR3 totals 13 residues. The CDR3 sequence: CASKRGPRYEQYF. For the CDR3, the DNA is TGTGCCAGCAAAAGAGGGCCAAGGTACGAGCAGTACTTC.

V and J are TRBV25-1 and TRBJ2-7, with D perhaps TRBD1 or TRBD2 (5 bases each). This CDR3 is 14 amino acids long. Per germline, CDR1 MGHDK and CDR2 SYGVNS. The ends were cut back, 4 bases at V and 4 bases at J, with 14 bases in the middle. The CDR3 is CASSVGTGLYEQYF. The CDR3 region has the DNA TGTGCCAGCAGTGTTGGGACGGGCCTTTACGAGCAGTACTTC.

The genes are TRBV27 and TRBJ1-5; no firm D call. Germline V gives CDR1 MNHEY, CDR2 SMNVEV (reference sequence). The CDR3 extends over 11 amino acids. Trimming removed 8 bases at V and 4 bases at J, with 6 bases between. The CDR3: CASGWNQPQHF. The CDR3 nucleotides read TGTGCCAGCGGATGGAATCAGCCCCAGCATTTT.

DNA for the CDR3: TGTGCCATCTGGGGAGGGGTCCCCAATCAGCCCCAGCATTTT. Residues: CAIWGGVPNQPQHF. The gene calls are TRBV10-3 and TRBJ1-5; possibly TRBD1 for D (5 bases). The germline V gene has CDR1 ENHRY and CDR2 SYGVKD. The CDR3 covers 14 residues. The V gene lost 8 bases and the J gene lost 3 bases, with 14 bases spanning the gap.

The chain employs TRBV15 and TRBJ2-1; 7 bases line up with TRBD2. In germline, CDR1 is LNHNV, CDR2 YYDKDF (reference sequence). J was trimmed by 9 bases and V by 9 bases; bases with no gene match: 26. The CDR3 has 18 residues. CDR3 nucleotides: TGTGCCACGAACGGACTAGGAGGAGGGCGTGTTCAATTCGGTGAGCAGTTCTTC. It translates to CATNGLGGGRVQFGEQFF.

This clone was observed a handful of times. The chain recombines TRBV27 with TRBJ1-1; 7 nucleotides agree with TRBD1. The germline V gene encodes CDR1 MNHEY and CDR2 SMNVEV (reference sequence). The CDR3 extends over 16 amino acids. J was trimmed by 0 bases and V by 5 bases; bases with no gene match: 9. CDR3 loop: CASSPRQGYMNTEAFF. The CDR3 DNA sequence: TGTGCCAGCAGTCCAAGACAGGGATACATGAACACTGAAGCTTTCTTT.

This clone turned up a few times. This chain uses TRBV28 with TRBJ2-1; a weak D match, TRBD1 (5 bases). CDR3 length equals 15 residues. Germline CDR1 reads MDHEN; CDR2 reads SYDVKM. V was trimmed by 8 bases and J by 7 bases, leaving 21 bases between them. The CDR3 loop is CASRSSRQPRNEQFF. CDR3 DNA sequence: TGTGCCAGCCGAAGTTCTCGACAGCCGAGAAATGAGCAGTTCTTC.